The rows below give T cell receptor beta chains drawn from one sample of a study of CD8 T cells in Susac syndrome. MiXCR, applied by TCRdb to the immunoSEQ multiplex PCR reads, yields one record per CDR3 protein. The sample holds tens of thousands of distinct CDR3 sequences; roughly 95% are singletons and the top ten take 0.09% to 0.13%. The sequencing sample was made of CD4+ T cells from PBMCs. Every receptor here comes from a human donor with multiple sclerosis. Both conserved end residues are part of each CDR3. Expanded clones are given a class, and other clones once, few, many or no size at all.

CASSLGGLGIDEQFF,-,TRBV11-1
CASSQAADRNTGELFF,-,TRBV4-2
CASSLEGTSGVGSQYF,-,TRBV7-2
CASSPRDRRDTIYF,once,TRBV7-2
CASSLDTGVDQPQHF,-,TRBV7-2
CASSQDIGTGRNEQFF,-,TRBV4-2
CASSLGQKYTDTQYF,-,TRBV5-6
CASSLSIDYGYTF,once,TRBV7-2
CSARDAGDTEAFF,-,TRBV20-1
CASSYGQETQYF,once,TRBV6-2/TRBV6-3
CASSFRQNQNEQFF,-,TRBV11-2
CSARDSGGNTEAFF,-,TRBV20-1
CASSFSNTEAFF,few,TRBV7-9
CASRKTSVGDTQYF,few,TRBV6-5
CSVVTFPVYEQYF,-,TRBV29-1
CSAPPGLAKDTQYF,-,TRBV20-1
CASSYSTGNTEAFF,once,TRBV6-2/TRBV6-3
CASKKGDRGYTF,-,TRBV6-5
CASSLEPSAYNEQFF,-,TRBV11-1
CASSAWTSGGGSDTQYF,-,TRBV13
CAIQGFMNTEAFF,-,TRBV6-1
CATSTGGLRDSNTEAFF,-,TRBV24-1
CASGAWTGHRENTEAFF,-,TRBV3-1
CASSLTGGHTEAFF,-,TRBV12-3/TRBV12-4
CASSNEGGNYGYTF,once,TRBV4-2
CASSYDHRHPAANYGYTF,-,TRBV6-2/TRBV6-3
CASSERSQQYF,-,TRBV2
CSASATGGTEAFF,-,TRBV20-1
CASSGQSPHEQYF,-,TRBV25-1
CASSRSETQYF,-,TRBV11-3
CASSLDRRSPHEQYF,-,TRBV7-8
CSAPQSGGAGTQYF,-,TRBV20-1
CASSLKGSYGYTF,-,TRBV28
CASSSETRDTQYF,-,TRBV11-2
CATSGTGYYGYTF,-,TRBV15
CASSLRNF,-,TRBV5-6
CASTPGGATNEKLFF,-,TRBV7-2
CASSQGRVSPQHF,-,TRBV4-1
CAWDRSFSGNTIYF,-,TRBV30
CASSVRTGNTGELFF,-,TRBV9
CSAQGYRQGEAFF,-,TRBV20-1
CAWSPAGTTFNYGYTF,-,TRBV30
CASSSYRLAGVQETQYF,-,TRBV7-9
CASSRDTGLNSGYTF,-,TRBV6-6
CSVVGAGTEAFF,-,TRBV29-1
CASSQGLAGGLSGANVLTF,-,TRBV4-1
CASSTGQGAHEQFF,-,TRBV7-2
CASSLQRQSEAFF,-,TRBV12-3/TRBV12-4
CASSTGTGSGAFF,-,TRBV12-3/TRBV12-4
CASSPPGQGETQYF,-,TRBV5-4
CSAPAVPAWDTIYF,-,TRBV20-1
CAISESKRDEQYF,-,TRBV10-3
CASSLSGPGETQYF,-,TRBV5-1
CSAREGVYYGYTF,-,TRBV20-1
CSVDRRLGQFF,-,TRBV29-1
CASSHGQGAWAKRGGPETQYF,-,TRBV4-1